This is a list of T cell receptor beta chains from one sample in a study of early T cells in non-severe SARS-CoV-2 infection. One entry per CDR3 protein, called by TCRdb with MiXCR from the 5' RACE reads. The repertoire holds some 77,000 distinct CDR3 sequences, with roughly 12% as singletons. Sequences were obtained from whole blood. Receptors were obtained from an adult who was a healthcare worker with PCR-confirmed SARS-CoV-2 infection or an uninfected control (not recorded which). Both conserved end residues are part of each CDR3. A D gene is named only where the DNA matches it firmly. Clone size is shown for a subset of rows, as once, few, many or a class of expanded clone.

J gene | CDR3 length | D gene | V gene | clone size | CDR3 protein | CDR3 DNA
TRBJ2-7 | 13 | TRBD1 | TRBV27 | many | CASSFRGYSEQYF | TGTGCCAGCAGTTTCAGGGGGTACTCCGAGCAGTACTTC
TRBJ1-3 | 15 | . | TRBV12-3/TRBV12-4 | . | CASSLGRLSGNTIYF | TGTGCCAGCAGTTTAGGACGGCTCTCTGGAAACACCATATATTTT
TRBJ1-1 | 17 | . | TRBV7-5 | few | CISVSHYVRSGNTEAFF | .
TRBJ1-2 | 13 | . | TRBV7-9 | many | CASSSLEFYGYTF | TGTGCCAGCAGCTCCCTAGAATTCTATGGCTACACCTTC
TRBJ2-2 | 15 | TRBD1 | TRBV3-1 | many | CASSPWTGNTGELFF | TGTGCCAGCAGCCCCTGGACAGGGAACACCGGGGAGCTGTTTTTT
TRBJ2-1 | 16 | . | TRBV24-1 | many | CATSDPRDSSYNEQFF | TGTGCCACCAGTGATCCCCGGGACTCTTCCTACAATGAGCAGTTCTTC
TRBJ2-7 | 13 | . | TRBV30 | many | CAWSVNRDYEQYF | TGTGCCTGGAGTGTAAACAGAGACTACGAGCAGTACTTC
TRBJ2-7 | 12 | . | TRBV2 | many | CASGQGIYEQYF | TGTGCCAGCGGTCAGGGCATCTACGAGCAGTACTTC
TRBJ2-1 | 16 | TRBD2 | TRBV5-1 | few | CASSLEAGGSYNEQFF | TGCGCCAGCAGCTTGGAGGCGGGGGGATCCTACAATGAGCAGTTCTTC
TRBJ2-5 | 17 | TRBD2 | TRBV20-1 | . | CSARSVGSGGAMETQYF | TGCAGTGCTAGAAGTGTCGGGAGCGGGGGGGCTATGGAGACCCAGTACTTC
TRBJ2-1 | 12 | . | TRBV10-3 | . | CAIRDPGDEQFF | TGTGCCATCAGGGACCCGGGAGATGAGCAGTTCTTC
TRBJ2-1 | 17 | TRBD2 | TRBV3-1 | . | CASSQRTSGKSYNEQFF | TGTGCCAGCAGCCAAAGGACTAGCGGAAAATCCTACAATGAGCAGTTCTTC
TRBJ2-7 | 13 | TRBD2 | TRBV5-1 | many | CASSIGTNYEQYF | TGCGCCAGCAGCATCGGGACTAACTACGAGCAGTACTTC
TRBJ1-2 | 11 | . | TRBV6-6 | many | CASSYTSIYTF | TGTGCCAGCAGTTATACAAGCATCTACACCTTC
TRBJ2-7 | 18 | TRBD2 | TRBV7-9 | few | CASSPKSAAGGFSYEQYF | TGTGCCAGCAGCCCAAAGTCGGCAGCGGGAGGCTTCTCCTACGAGCAGTACTTC
TRBJ1-2 | 11 | . | TRBV20-1 | . | CSVPWQYGYTF | TGCAGTGTCCCATGGCAATATGGCTACACCTTC
TRBJ1-5 | 14 | . | TRBV6-2/TRBV6-3 | few | CASSQDMLNQPQHF | TGTGCCAGCAGCCAAGACATGCTCAATCAGCCCCAGCATTTT
TRBJ2-1 | 16 | TRBD2 | TRBV12-3/TRBV12-4 | many | CASSHRLAGGPYEQFF | TGTGCCAGCAGCCACAGACTAGCGGGAGGGCCCTATGAGCAGTTCTTC
TRBJ2-7 | 13 | . | TRBV7-9 | few | CASSPGHEYEQYF | TGTGCCAGCAGCCCAGGGCACGAGTACGAGCAGTACTTC
TRBJ2-5 | 13 | . | TRBV3-1 | . | CASRLTPVETQYF | TGTGCCAGCAGACTGACGCCGGTAGAGACCCAGTACTTC
TRBJ1-3 | 15 | . | TRBV27 | . | CASSSARQAGNTIYF | TGTGCCAGCAGTTCCGCCCGACAGGCTGGAAACACCATATATTTT
TRBJ2-7 | 14 | . | TRBV10-3 | . | CAFRTVKESYEQYF | TGTGCCTTCAGGACCGTGAAGGAGTCCTACGAGCAGTACTTC
TRBJ2-1 | 16 | TRBD1 | TRBV28 | few | CASSLRSTGSYNEQFF | TGTGCCAGCAGTTTAAGGTCGACAGGGTCCTACAATGAGCAGTTCTTC
TRBJ2-3 | 12 | . | TRBV29-1 | many | CSVDPGGDTQYF | TGCAGCGTTGACCCGGGTGGAGATACGCAGTATTTT